This T cell receptor (beta chain) was found in a study of lung T cells in sarcoidosis with Löfgren's syndrome. Turning to the study itself: Analyses focused on Löfgren's syndrome patients. Study-level results: Multiple Löfgren's syndrome patients reportedly shared TRAV12-1 and TRBV2 CDR3 motifs, suggesting public CD4+ TCRs. Versus controls, Löfgren's syndrome patients reportedly showed TRAV12-1 and TRBV2 as most expanded. TRBV2 was the preferred pairing partner of TRAV12-1, with similar CDR3s.

Regarding this clonotype: The antigen is not known. The junction departs from germline at one end; a sequencing error may be responsible.

The CDR3 is made up of 16 amino acids. Germline-derived CDR1 and CDR2 are SNHLY and FYNNEI. Each CDR3 protein gets one entry after TCRdb re-called the reads with MiXCR. There are approximately 1,100 distinct CDR3 sequences in the sample; more than 25% occur only once, and 58% lies in the top ten. The V call is TRBV2, the J call TRBJ2-2; D is tentatively TRBD1 or TRBD2 (5 bases each). The clonotype was recovered from a human donor with sarcoidosis (Löfgren's syndrome or another form), or a control subject (not recorded which). Sequenced: CD4+ T cells from bronchoalveolar lavage. The CDR3 loop reads CASNQSQGPNTGELFF. The CDR3 DNA is TGTGCCAGCAATCAGAGTCAGGGCCCGAACACCGGGGAACTGTTTTTT.